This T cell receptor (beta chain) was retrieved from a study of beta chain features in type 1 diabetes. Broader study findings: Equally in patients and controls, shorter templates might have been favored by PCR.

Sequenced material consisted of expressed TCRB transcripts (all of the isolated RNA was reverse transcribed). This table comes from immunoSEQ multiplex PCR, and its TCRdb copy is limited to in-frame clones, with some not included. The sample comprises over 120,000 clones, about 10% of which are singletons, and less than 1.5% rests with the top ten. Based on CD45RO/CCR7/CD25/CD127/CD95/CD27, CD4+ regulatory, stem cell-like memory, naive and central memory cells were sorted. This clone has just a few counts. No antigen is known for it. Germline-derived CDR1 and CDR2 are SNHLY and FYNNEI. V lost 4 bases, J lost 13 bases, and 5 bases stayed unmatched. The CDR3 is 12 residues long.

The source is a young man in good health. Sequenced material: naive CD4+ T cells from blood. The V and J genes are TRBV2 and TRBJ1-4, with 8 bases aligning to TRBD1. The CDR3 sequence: CASSADRDGLFF. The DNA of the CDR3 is TGTGCCAGCAGTGCGGACAGGGACGGACTGTTTTTT. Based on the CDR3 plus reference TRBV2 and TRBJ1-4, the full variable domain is EPEVTQTPSHQVTQMGQEVILRCVPISNHLYFYWYRQILGQKVEFLVSFYNNEISEKSEIFDDQFSVERPDGSNFTLKIRSTKLEDSAMYFCASSADRDGLFFGSGTQLSVL.